These 10 T cell receptor beta chains were sequenced from one sample in a study of regulatory T cells in long-lasting Graves disease (dated by TCRdb to about 2021). According to the study, the label for this sample's time point signals: newly diagnosed GD, antithyroid drugs for less than 3 months. For both TCR sequencing and RNA sequencing, RNA was extracted from PBMCs in TRIzol. The method was multiplex PCR. Sequencing instrument: Illumina HiSeq 4000. CDR3 regions were amplified by Arm-PCR with iRepertoire HTBI primers to construct TCR beta libraries. The raw public data were reprocessed by TCRdb itself: fastp quality trimming at Q25, MiXCR clonotype calling, in-frame beta chains only. Each CDR3 protein gets just one entry, which takes the most common genes and DNA from the rows behind it. The sample table lists under 500,000 distinct CDR3 sequences, over 15% of them with a count of one. The biggest ten clones account for about 10% of the sample.

The same sample was also used in a study of T cells in Graves' hyperthyroidism and ophthalmopathy.

The sequenced sample was peripheral blood mononuclear cells (PBMCs), obtained at new diagnosis, from a patient treated with antithyroid drugs. These receptors all come from a woman aged 30 to 39 with Graves disease. Donor details come from another sample of the same person, matched by shared clones.

The chain is built from TRBV4-3 and TRBJ2-1; 14 bases are a match to TRBD2. This CDR3 region has 20 residues. The germline gives CDR1 LGHNA, CDR2 YSLEER. With V trimmed by 1 base and J by 0 bases, 8 bases remained unmatched. CDR3 region: CASSQGLAGGFGGSYNEQFF. CDR3 nucleotide sequence: TGCGCCAGCAGCCAAGGACTAGCGGGAGGGTTTGGGGGCTCCTACAATGAGCAGTTCTTC.

A few counts support this clonotype. The junction departs from the called germline gene at one end, perhaps through a read error. J is TRBJ2-2 and V is TRBV7-2; 7 bases are shared with TRBD2. This CDR3 is 15 amino acids long. Per the germline V gene, CDR1 is SGHTA and CDR2 is FQGNSA. The CDR3 coding sequence is TGTGCCAGCAGCTCCCAAGCGGGAAACACCAGGGAGCTGTTTTTT. Its protein is CASSSQAGNTRELFF.

This clonotype was seen ten or more times. V and J are TRBV7-8 and TRBJ1-5; 8 bases map to TRBD1. The CDR3 covers 15 residues. J lost 2 bases, V lost 1 base, and 1 base had no gene match. Germline CDR1 is SGHVS and CDR2 is FQNEAQ. The CDR3 loop is CASSLEGQGNQPQHF. As DNA, the CDR3 is TGTGCCAGCAGCTTAGAGGGACAGGGCAATCAGCCCCAGCATTTT. Based on the CDR3 plus reference TRBV7-8 and TRBJ1-5, the full variable domain is GAGVSQSPRYKVAKRGQDVALRCDPISGHVSLFWYQQALGQGPEFLTYFQNEAQLDKSGLPSDRFFAERPEGSVSTLKIQRTQQEDSAVYLCASSLEGQGNQPQHFGDGTRLSIL.

Many counts were recorded for this clonotype. The chain has TRBV27 and TRBJ2-3; 14 positions match TRBD2. The V segment lost 4 bases and the J segment 4 bases; nucleotides outside the gene matches: 7. The CDR3 is made up of 17 amino acids. Germline CDR1 reads MNHEY; CDR2 reads SMNVEV (reference sequence). The chain's CDR3 is CASSSLGTSGSSDTQYF. CDR3 bases: TGTGCCAGCAGTTCCCTCGGGACTAGCGGGAGTTCAGATACGCAGTATTTT.

The rearrangement joins TRBV5-6 to TRBJ1-3; D not resolved. The CDR3 spans 15 residues. Trimming pared 0 bases from V and 0 bases from J, leaving 7 bases between. In germline, CDR1 is SGHDT, CDR2 YYEEEE. The CDR3 is CASSLDTVSGNTIYF. As DNA, the CDR3 is TGTGCCAGCAGCTTGGACACCGTCTCTGGAAACACCATATATTTT.

This clonotype was found many times. The rearrangement uses TRBV18 and TRBJ1-1, with D possibly being TRBD1 (6 bases). Germline V CDR1 and CDR2: KGHSH, LQKENI. Trimming removed 3 bases from V and 6 bases from J, with 23 bases in between. This CDR3 is built from 17 residues. In DNA, the CDR3 is TGTGCCAGCTCACCTCCGGGGGCGCGAAGAATGGTTCCTGAAGCTTTCTTT. Residues: CASSPPGARRMVPEAFF. The complete variable domain, with remaining parts taken from reference TRBV18 and TRBJ1-1, reads NAGVMQNPRHLVRRRGQEARLRCSPMKGHSHVYWYRQLPEEGLKFMVYLQKENIIDESGMPKERFSAEFPKEGPSILRIQQVVRGDSAAYFCASSPPGARRMVPEAFFGQGTRLTVV.

The rearrangement links TRBV28 to TRBJ2-7; D may be TRBD2 (6 bases). V lost 6 bases and J lost 6, with 21 bases in between. The germline gives CDR1 MDHEN, CDR2 SYDVKM. The CDR3 runs 15 residues. The CDR3 region is CASRPRGGMPAEQYF. DNA of the CDR3: TGTGCCAGCAGACCCCGAGGCGGGATGCCTGCCGAGCAGTACTTC.

This clonotype was recorded many times. This chain connects TRBV7-9 to TRBJ2-3; D could derive from TRBD1 or TRBD2 (5 bases each). CDR3 length equals 16 residues. Trimming took 2 bases from V and 2 from J, leaving 14 bases between them. The V gene's germline CDR1 is SEHNR and CDR2 FQNEAQ (reference sequence). This CDR3 reads CASSLIGGGTTDTQYF. The CDR3 nucleotides read TGTGCCAGCAGCTTAATCGGTGGGGGAACCACAGATACGCAGTATTTT.

This clonotype has at least ten counts. The CDR3 spells CAISESGASSYNEQFF. Written as DNA, the CDR3 is TGTGCCATCAGTGAGTCTGGAGCGAGCTCCTACAATGAGCAGTTCTTC. This chain uses TRBV10-3 with TRBJ2-1; D uncertain. This CDR3 is 16 amino acids long. V was shortened by 0 bases and J by 0 bases, with 9 bases between the two germline ends. CDR1 ENHRY and CDR2 SYGVKD come from the germline V gene.

This rearrangement joins TRBV29-1 to TRBJ2-5; D call uncertain. The CDR3 runs 11 residues. Germline CDR1 SQVTM, CDR2 ANQGSEA. V was pared by 6 bases and J by 5 bases, with 10 bases between. CDR3 in DNA: TGCAGCGTCGACATATGGGAGACCCAGTACTTC. Residues: CSVDIWETQYF.